One sample yielded the 3 T cell receptor beta chains listed below, sequenced in a study of control samples from healthy donors and cancer patients. This table comes from immunoSEQ multiplex PCR, and its TCRdb copy is limited to in-frame clones, with some not included. The data show around 100,000 clones, around 89% seen once. The sequenced sample was PBMCs. The origin of the receptors is a man between 60 and 70 years old with lung cancer.

The CDR3 is CASSLPFGRVGNYGYTF. Written as DNA, the CDR3 is TGTGCCAGCAGCCTCCCGTTTGGGAGGGTGGGTAACTATGGCTACACCTTC. The chain joins TRBV5-6 to TRBJ1-2; D ambiguous. Germline lookup yields CDR1 SGHDT and CDR2 YYEEEE. The V end lost 4 bases, the J end lost 1 base, and 20 bases lay between the germline ends. The CDR3 totals 17 residues.

This clone was detected only once. The chain is built from TRBV18 and TRBJ1-1; a possible D gene is TRBD1 (5 bases). This CDR3 spans 12 amino acids. Germline lookup yields CDR1 KGHSH and CDR2 LQKENI. V was shortened by 2 bases and J by 7 bases, with 8 bases between the two germline ends. In DNA form, the CDR3 reads TGTGCCAGCTCACCAAGGCAGGGTGAAGCTTTCTTT. Translating gives CASSPRQGEAFF.

The chain recombines TRBV7-6 with TRBJ1-5, with TRBD1 identical over 7 bases. Germline CDR1 SGHVS, CDR2 FNYEAQ. The CDR3 totals 16 residues. V lost 1 base to trimming and J lost 3 bases; unmatched junction nucleotides: 6. The CDR3 nucleotides are TGTGCCAGCAGCTTAGGAGTAGGGGGCAACAATCAGCCCCAGCATTTT. Amino acids: CASSLGVGGNNQPQHF. The variable domain in full, completed from reference TRBV7-6 and TRBJ1-5, reads GAGVSQSPRYKVTKRGQDVALRCDPISGHVSLYWYRQALGQGPEFLTYFNYEAQQDKSGLPNDRFSAERPEGSISTLTIQRTEQRDSAMYRCASSLGVGGNNQPQHFGDGTRLSIL.